This paragraph covers one T cell receptor beta chain sequence. The antigen this receptor binds is unknown. Base qualities are not at hand, and no much larger clone is one base apart. CDR1 LNHNV and CDR2 YYDKDF were looked up in the germline V gene (reference sequence). The CDR3, from cysteine to phenylalanine, totals 16 residues. Only the CDR3 DNA is retained, 48 bases long and in frame from the first base. V is trimmed back by 0 bases and J by 8 bases, and the junction contains 8 bases that no gene match accounts for. TCRbeta CDR3 regions were amplified from genomic DNA using the immunoSEQ Assay, a bias-controlled multiplex PCR. The authors' pipeline ran thus. Within the assay, amplification of reference gene primers was used to estimate how many nucleated cells each sample contained. To quantify the absolute abundance of each unique TCRbeta CDR3 rearrangement, sequence reads were collapsed and filtered. For each sample, productive Simpson clonality was calculated as the square root of Simpson's diversity index across productive rearrangements. TCRdb took over this immuneACCESS table, retaining in-frame rearrangements with V and J assigned. Such tables are incomplete; in checked studies, under half of the missing clones stem from an unresolved V gene, and the remainder is unexplained. D and trimming were read from the DNA, whereas the V and J calls and clone size are those reported in that table. In all, the sample holds 230,000 or so clones, and 80% to 90% of those were seen once. The ten largest account for about 4% of the sample.

This record comes from a study of blood T cell repertoires in COVID-19 (dated by TCRdb to 2019 to 2021). Context from the whole study: Collaborator samples came from the United States, Italy and Spain and covered acute and convalescent phases of COVID-19. The material from the prospective study consisted of cDNA or gDNA derived from T cells, B-cell-depleted T cells, or PBMCs. The dataset comprised deeply sampled blood TCRbeta repertoires from subjects exposed to, actively infected with, or recovered from COVID-19. The repertoires were released in a freely available public database intended as a resource for research on the immune response to SARS-CoV-2. The samples were drawn from two sources: the first 160 participants of the ongoing ImmuneRACE study, and 1,200 or so subjects contributed by 6 global collaborators. The sample metadata nearly always contained a de-identified subject ID, COVID-19 status, age in years and sex. Where available, HLA class I and class II types were taken from metadata supplied by the sample provider and were not determined by assay-based typing.

The investigation overall reported the following: The amount of clinical and demographic metadata varied by source and participant and was provided uncurated.

In the prospective study, participants were about 18 to 89 years old, resided in about two dozen geographic areas of the United States, and were enrolled through a virtual design. In the prospective study, participants were assigned to cohorts based on the clinical history participants reported in a screening survey and a study questionnaire. Mobile phlebotomists in the prospective study collected whole blood, serum and a nasopharyngeal or oropharyngeal swab from every participant. Prospective study participants could optionally give additional blood draws and questionnaires over a roughly 2-month period. Prospective study blood samples were shipped either frozen or at room temperature before DNA extraction.

The origin of this receptor is a woman aged 40 to 55 with acute COVID-19. In this chain, TRBV15 is recombined with TRBJ2-1; 9 central nucleotides agree with TRBD1. Sequencing was done on a sample of PBMCs or T cells enriched from blood (not recorded which). The DNA is TGTGCCACCAGCAGAGATCTGGGACAGGGCGATGATGAGCAGTTCTTC. The translation is CATSRDLGQGDDEQFF.